This T cell receptor (beta chain) stems from a study of T cells in Graves' hyperthyroidism and ophthalmopathy. For this clonotype: Possible read error: a much larger clone is one base away.

The CDR3 loop spans 15 amino acids. Germline V gives CDR1 LGHNT, CDR2 FRNRAP. The V end was cut by 6 bases, the J end by 5 bases, with 17 bases between. The source material, RNA transcripts, was used to amplify TCR beta CDR3 regions. HTBI primers were used for first-round RT-PCR of the TCR CDR3. TCRdb redid the calling of the multiplex PCR reads with MiXCR, one entry per CDR3 protein. The data contain about 55,000 distinct CDR3 sequences, about 57% of them singletons. Sample: blood. The receptor was isolated from a woman aged 60 to 75 with Graves' ophthalmopathy. The rearrangement links TRBV12-5 to TRBJ1-5; D is possibly TRBD1 (5 bases). CDR3 nucleotides: TGTGCTAGTGGCCCCTACTCAGCGGGGGATCAGCCCCAGCATTTT. Its protein is CASGPYSAGDQPQHF. The whole variable domain, filled in from reference TRBV12-5 and TRBJ1-5, reads DARVTQTPRHKVTEMGQEVTMRCQPILGHNTVFWYRQTMMQGLELLAYFRNRAPLDDSGMPKDRFSAEMPDATLATLKIQPSEPRDSAVYFCASGPYSAGDQPQHFGDGTRLSIL.